The TCR beta chain under discussion was sequenced for a study of CD8 T cells in ankylosing spondylitis. General study results and limits: Disease-linked clones were reportedly significantly enriched in matched ankylosing spondylitis synovial fluid. What appeared characteristic of ankylosing spondylitis blood was a TCR beta motif of eight highly homologous variants.

This clonotype showed up many times. Its antigen is currently unknown. The CDR3 is 18 residues long. Germline V gives CDR1 SGHAT, CDR2 FQNNGV. V gave up 1 base and J gave up 4 bases, with 17 bases separating them. As the method for making TCR beta libraries, quantitative 5'-RACE with molecular barcodes was used. TCRdb called the 5' RACE reads again in MiXCR, with one record for every CDR3 protein. The sample carries a few hundred thousand distinct CDR3 sequences, approximately 10% recorded once. The origin of this receptor is a male donor with ankylosing spondylitis or in good health (not recorded which). Sequencing was carried out using blood, either unsorted or a sorted T cell fraction (not recorded which). The rearrangement links TRBV11-2 to TRBJ2-6; no clear D. The CDR3: CASSLVSDPRAGANVLTF. In DNA, the CDR3 is TGTGCCAGCAGCTTAGTTTCTGACCCTAGAGCAGGGGCCAACGTCCTGACTTTC.